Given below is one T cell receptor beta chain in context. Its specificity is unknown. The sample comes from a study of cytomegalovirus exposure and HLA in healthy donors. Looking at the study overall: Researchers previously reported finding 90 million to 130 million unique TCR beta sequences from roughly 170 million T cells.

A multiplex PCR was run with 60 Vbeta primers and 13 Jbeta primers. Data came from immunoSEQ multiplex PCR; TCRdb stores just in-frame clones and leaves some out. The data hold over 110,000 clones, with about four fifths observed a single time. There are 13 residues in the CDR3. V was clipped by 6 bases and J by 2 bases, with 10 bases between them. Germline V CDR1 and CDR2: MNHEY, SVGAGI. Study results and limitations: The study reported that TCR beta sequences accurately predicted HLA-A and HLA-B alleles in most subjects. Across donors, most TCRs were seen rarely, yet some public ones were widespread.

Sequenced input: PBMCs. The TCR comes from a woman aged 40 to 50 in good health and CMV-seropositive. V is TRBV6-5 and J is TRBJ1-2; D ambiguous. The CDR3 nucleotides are TGTGCCAGCAGAACACCTTTCAACTATGGCTACACCTTC. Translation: CASRTPFNYGYTF.